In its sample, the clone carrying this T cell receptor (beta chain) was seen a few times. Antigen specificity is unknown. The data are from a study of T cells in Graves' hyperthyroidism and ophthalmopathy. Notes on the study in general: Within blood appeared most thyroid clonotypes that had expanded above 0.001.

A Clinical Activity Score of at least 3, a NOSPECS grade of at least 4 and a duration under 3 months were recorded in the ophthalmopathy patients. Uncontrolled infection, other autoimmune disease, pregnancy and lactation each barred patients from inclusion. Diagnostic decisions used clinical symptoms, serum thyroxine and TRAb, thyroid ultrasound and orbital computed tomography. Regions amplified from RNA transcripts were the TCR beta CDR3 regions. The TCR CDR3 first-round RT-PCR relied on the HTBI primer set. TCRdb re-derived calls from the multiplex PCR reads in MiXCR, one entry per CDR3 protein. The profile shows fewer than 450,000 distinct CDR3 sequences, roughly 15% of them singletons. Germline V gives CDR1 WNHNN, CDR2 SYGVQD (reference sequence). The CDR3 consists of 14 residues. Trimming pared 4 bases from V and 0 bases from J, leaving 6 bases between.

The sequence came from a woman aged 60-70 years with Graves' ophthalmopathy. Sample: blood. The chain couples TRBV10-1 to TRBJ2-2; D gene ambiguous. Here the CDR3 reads CASSVQPNTGELFF. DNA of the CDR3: TGCGCCAGCAGTGTACAGCCGAACACCGGGGAGCTGTTTTTT.